This T cell receptor beta chain was profiled in a study of regulatory T cells in long-lasting Graves disease. This clonotype was detected many times. Its cognate antigen is unknown. General study findings and limits: The study examined only peripheral blood, not thyroid tissue.

Described time point: persistent/refractory GD, antithyroid drugs over 5 years with positive TRAb. After RNA was extracted from PBMCs, the TCR library was made from it. The authors built TCR beta libraries using iRepertoire HTBI primers and Arm-PCR of CDR3 regions. TCRdb fed the multiplex PCR reads into MiXCR, producing one record per CDR3 protein. This sample carries 400,000 to 500,000 distinct CDR3 sequences, around a fifth of them seen once, and the ten largest clones take roughly 6.9%. The germline V and J ends were trimmed by 6 bases and 4 bases, with 18 bases remaining between them. Germline lookup yields CDR1 SGHVS and CDR2 FNYEAQ. The CDR3 consists of 15 residues.

The sequence derives from a female donor with Graves disease. Source: peripheral blood mononuclear cells (PBMCs), taken when the disease was refractory, from a patient treated with antithyroid drugs. The rearrangement links TRBV7-6 to TRBJ2-5, with TRBD2 as a possible D gene (6 bases). This chain's CDR3 is CASSYVWGVRETQYF. CDR3 coding DNA: TGTGCCAGCAGTTACGTTTGGGGGGTCCGAGAGACCCAGTACTTC.